The 27 T cell receptor beta chains in this list originate from one sample, sequenced in a study of T cell responses to AZD1222 COVID-19 vaccine. The assay was immunoSEQ multiplex PCR, and TCRdb's table has in-frame clones only and misses some. Of over 85,000 clones listed, roughly 84% are singletons. The sample consisted of peripheral blood, taken on day 0 of AZD1222 vaccination. The source of these receptors is an adult in good health.

The genes are TRBV24-1 and TRBJ1-1, with D perhaps TRBD1 (6 bases). The V end lost 7 bases, the J end lost 6 bases, and 8 bases lay between the germline ends. CDR1 is KGHDR, CDR2 SFDVKD, per germline. The CDR3 has 11 residues. CDR3 amino acids: CATRQGSEAFF. In DNA, the CDR3 is TGTGCCACCAGACAGGGATCTGAAGCTTTCTTT.

The V gene is TRBV11-2, the J gene TRBJ1-2, with D hard to call. V lost 1 base to trimming and J lost 7 bases, with 7 bases between them. The CDR3 runs 12 residues. Germline lookup yields CDR1 SGHAT and CDR2 FQNNGV. The chain's CDR3 is CASSLAGSGYTF. CDR3 in DNA: TGTGCCAGCAGCTTAGCGGGCTCTGGCTACACCTTC. The full variable domain, with the rest looked up from reference TRBV11-2 and TRBJ1-2, is EAGVAQSPRYKIIEKRQSVAFWCNPISGHATLYWYQQILGQGPKLLIQFQNNGVVDDSQLPKDRFSAERLKGVDSTLKIQPAKLEDSAVYLCASSLAGSGYTFGSGTRLTVV.

The chain uses TRBV7-9 and TRBJ1-4, with no clear D. The V and J ends lost 5 bases and 5 bases respectively, with 12 bases between them. There are 14 residues in the CDR3. Germline V gene lookup returns CDR1 SEHNR and CDR2 FQNEAQ (reference sequence). CDR3 protein: CASSPHGRNEKLFF. The CDR3 bases are TGTGCCAGCAGCCCCCACGGAAGAAATGAAAAACTGTTTTTT.

The gene calls are TRBV10-2 and TRBJ2-2; 7 positions match TRBD2. This CDR3 region has 15 residues. With V trimmed by 6 bases and J by 1 base, 5 bases remained unmatched. Germline V gene lookup returns CDR1 WSHSY and CDR2 SAAADI. CDR3: CASRGSGVNTGELFF. CDR3 bases: TGCGCCAGCAGGGGAAGCGGGGTGAACACCGGGGAGCTGTTTTTT.

V usage is TRBV7-2 and J usage is TRBJ1-1; maybe TRBD1 (5 bases). Germline V gene data show CDR1 as SGHTA and CDR2 as FQGNSA. Trimming shortened V by 6 bases and J by 1 base, and 9 bases separated the two germline ends. This CDR3 comprises 13 residues. The CDR3 sequence: CASSQQENTEAFF. In DNA form, the CDR3 reads TGTGCCAGCAGTCAACAGGAGAACACTGAAGCTTTCTTT.

J is TRBJ2-5 and V is TRBV30; perhaps TRBD2 as D (5 bases). This CDR3 region has 14 residues. The germline V gene encodes CDR1 GTSNPN and CDR2 SVGIG (reference sequence). V lost 0 bases to trimming and J lost 5 bases, with 13 bases between them. CDR3 sequence: CAWSVLGGRETQYF. For the CDR3, the DNA is TGTGCCTGGAGTGTATTAGGAGGAAGGGAGACCCAGTACTTC.

The chain combines TRBV6-1 with TRBJ2-1, with TRBD2 identical over 16 bases. Germline V gene data show CDR1 as MNHNS and CDR2 as SASEGT. V dropped 3 bases and J dropped 14; count of bases not matched to a gene: 7. The CDR3 has 15 amino acids. CDR3 loop: CASSELGTSGGAKFF. CDR3 coding DNA: TGTGCCAGCAGTGAGCTCGGGACTAGCGGGGGGGCCAAGTTCTTC.

The chain joins TRBV28 to TRBJ1-5, with TRBD1 matching over 7 bases. After removal of 6 bases from V and 3 bases from J, the junction contained 11 bases not matched to a gene. The germline CDR1 and CDR2 sequences are MDHEN and SYDVKM. The CDR3 is made up of 16 amino acids. The CDR3 nucleotides are TGTGCCAGCAGCACCCGACAGGGCCAAACCAATCAGCCCCAGCATTTT. Residues: CASSTRQGQTNQPQHF. The full variable domain, with the rest looked up from reference TRBV28 and TRBJ1-5, is DVKVTQSSRYLVKRTGEKVFLECVQDMDHENMFWYRQDPGLGLRLIYFSYDVKMKEKGDIPEGYSVSREKKERFSLILESASTNQTSMYLCASSTRQGQTNQPQHFGDGTRLSIL.

The chain couples TRBV5-1 to TRBJ1-1; the match to TRBD1 covers 9 bases. The CDR3 is 15 amino acids. V shed 3 bases, J shed 1 base, and the junction held 4 bases outside the gene matches. Germline assignment: CDR1 SGHRS and CDR2 YFSETQ. CDR3 loop: CASSWTGQGNTEAFF. The CDR3 DNA reads as TGCGCCAGCAGCTGGACGGGACAGGGGAACACTGAAGCTTTCTTT.

In nucleotides, the CDR3 is TGTGCCATCAGTGAGTCACCGGCGGCTAACTATGGCTACACCTTC. Amino acid sequence: CAISESPAANYGYTF. The V gene is TRBV10-3, the J gene TRBJ1-2; unclear D gene. V was pared by 0 bases and J by 0 bases, with 8 bases between. Germline V CDR1 and CDR2: ENHRY, SYGVKD. The CDR3 totals 15 residues.

The rearrangement joins TRBV19 to TRBJ1-6, with 11 bases identical to TRBD1. Germline V gives CDR1 LNHDA, CDR2 SQIVND (reference sequence). V lost 5 bases, J lost 7 bases, and 7 bases stayed unmatched. The CDR3 runs 16 residues. Here the CDR3 DNA reads TGTGCCAGTAGTGGGACAGGGGGTATTGGGAATTCACCCCTCCACTTT. Encoded protein: CASSGTGGIGNSPLHF.

This chain links TRBV4-2 with TRBJ2-5; no clear D gene. Deletions cut 0 bases from V and 2 bases from J, with 13 bases between. The CDR3 spans 16 residues. In germline, CDR1 is LGHNA, CDR2 YNFKEQ. DNA of the CDR3: TGTGCCAGCAGCCAAGATGGGTCTAGACGTCAAGAGACCCAGTACTTC. Its protein is CASSQDGSRRQETQYF.

This rearrangement joins TRBV6-5 to TRBJ1-2; the D gene is possibly TRBD1 (5 bases). The CDR3 is 13 amino acids. Trimming removed 2 bases from V and 5 bases from J, with 9 bases in between. Germline-derived CDR1 and CDR2 are MNHEY and SVGAGI. CDR3 in amino acids: CASSYHDRYGYTF. The CDR3 region has the DNA TGTGCCAGCAGTTACCACGACAGATATGGCTACACCTTC.

The rearrangement joins TRBV5-1 to TRBJ2-6, with D perhaps matching TRBD1 (6 bases). V was pared by 0 bases and J by 0 bases, with 7 bases between. This CDR3 comprises 16 residues. Germline V gene data show CDR1 as SGHRS and CDR2 as YFSETQ. In DNA, the CDR3 is TGCGCCAGCAGCTTGGGACAGGCCTCTGGGGCCAACGTCCTGACTTTC. Translation gives CASSLGQASGANVLTF.

The chain uses TRBV12-3 or TRBV12-4 and TRBJ1-2, with D unclear. The CDR3 covers 13 residues. The V gene lost 6 bases and the J gene lost 4 bases, with 12 bases spanning the gap. The CDR3 region has the DNA TGTGCCAGCAGCTCCGGACGGCCCTATGGCTACACCTTC. This gives the protein CASSSGRPYGYTF.

A remark on this clone: The junction and the germline gene differ at one end; a read error may be behind it. This chain connects TRBV19 to TRBJ1-1; 8 bases agree with TRBD1. This CDR3 contains 15 residues. Germline lookup yields CDR1 LNHDA and CDR2 SQIVND (reference sequence). The DNA for the CDR3 is TGTGCCAGTAGTGTAGACAGGGGAATGAACACTGAAGCTTTCTTT. Translation: CASSVDRGMNTEAFF.

CDR3 sequence reads: CASSQDPRGKMNTEAFF. For the CDR3, the DNA is TGCGCCAGCAGCCAAGATCCGAGGGGGAAGATGAACACTGAAGCTTTCTTT. The chain carries TRBV4-3 and TRBJ1-1, with D perhaps TRBD1 (6 bases). The germline V gene encodes CDR1 LGHNA and CDR2 YSLEER. This CDR3 is 17 amino acids long. V shed 0 bases and J shed 0 bases, with 14 bases lying between them.

V is TRBV19 and J is TRBJ1-1; TRBD1 is a possible D gene (5 bases). Trimming removed 2 bases at V and 3 bases at J, with 10 bases between. The CDR3 is made up of 14 amino acids. In germline, CDR1 is LNHDA, CDR2 SQIVND (reference sequence). In nucleotides, the CDR3 is TGTGCCAGTAGTATACCGGGGCGGGACACTGAAGCTTTCTTT. It translates to CASSIPGRDTEAFF. The full variable domain, rest sourced from reference TRBV19 and TRBJ1-1, is DGGITQSPKYLFRKEGQNVTLSCEQNLNHDAMYWYRQDPGQGLRLIYYSQIVNDFQKGDIAEGYSVSREKKESFPLTVTSAQKNPTAFYLCASSIPGRDTEAFFGQGTRLTVV.

A few counts support this clone. This chain connects TRBV4-1 to TRBJ1-6; no reliable D call. The V gene's germline CDR1 is MGHRA and CDR2 YSYEKL. The CDR3 loop spans 19 amino acids. With 4 bases removed from V and 9 bases from J, the gap between germline ends came to 28 bases. CDR3 DNA: TGCGCCAGCAGCCCTCAAACCCCTGATAGGGTGGGCTCTTCTTCACCCCTCCACTTT. It translates to CASSPQTPDRVGSSSPLHF.

The chain carries TRBV5-1 and TRBJ1-5; no definite D call. Trimming cost V 7 bases and J 0 bases, with 8 bases left between them. The CDR3 covers 13 residues. Germline V lookup: CDR1 SGHRS, CDR2 YFSETQ. This chain's CDR3 is CASREYSNQPQHF. The CDR3 coding sequence is TGCGCCAGCCGAGAGTATAGCAATCAGCCCCAGCATTTT.

This clone was recorded once. The gene calls are TRBV6-5 and TRBJ1-2; D call uncertain. In germline, CDR1 is MNHEY, CDR2 SVGAGI. Trimming left V 4 bases short and J 8 bases short, with 8 bases between. This CDR3 has 11 amino acids. CDR3 loop: CASSSGGGYTF. The CDR3 region has the DNA TGTGCCAGCAGTTCGGGTGGGGGCTACACCTTC.

This clone was detected only once. DNA for the CDR3: TGCGCCAGCAGCCAAAGAGAGGGGTTGAGCAATCAGCCCCAGCATTTT. It codes for CASSQREGLSNQPQHF. V is TRBV4-1 and J is TRBJ1-5; a weak D match, TRBD1 (5 bases). Germline CDR1 is MGHRA and CDR2 is YSYEKL. V dropped 2 bases and J dropped 1 base, with 12 bases sitting between them. The CDR3 spans 16 residues.

The CDR3 sequence: CASSLGMGQEEDQPQHF. DNA for the CDR3: TGTGCCAGCAGCTTGGGAATGGGACAAGAAGAGGATCAGCCCCAGCATTTT. V is TRBV5-6 and J is TRBJ1-5; D may be TRBD1 (6 bases). The CDR3 sequence is 17 residues long. Germline V CDR1 and CDR2: SGHDT, YYEEEE. Trimming removed 0 bases at V and 5 bases at J, with 18 bases between.

This rearrangement joins TRBV12-3 or TRBV12-4 to TRBJ1-2; possible D gene TRBD1, 5 bases. Deletions cut 4 bases from V and 6 bases from J, with 12 bases between. The CDR3 loop spans 13 amino acids. The CDR3, as DNA: TGTGCCAGCAGTTACCGGGACGGAGATGGCTACACCTTC. Its protein is CASSYRDGDGYTF.

This clone was recorded once. V usage is TRBV9 and J usage is TRBJ1-3, with unresolved D. The CDR3 loop spans 13 amino acids. Germline V gene sequence: CDR1 SGDLS, CDR2 YYNGEE. V was pared by 4 bases and J by 6 bases, with 11 bases between. The CDR3 is CASSRSGANTIYF. The CDR3 DNA is TGTGCCAGCAGCCGTAGTGGAGCAAACACCATATATTTT.

V and J are TRBV7-2 and TRBJ1-5; TRBD1 aligns across 7 bases. The CDR3 runs to 15 residues. J was trimmed by 2 bases and V by 4 bases; bases with no gene match: 5. Looked up from germline, CDR1 is SGHTA and CDR2 is FQGNSA. CDR3 residues: CASSSRTGGNQPQHF. In DNA form, the CDR3 reads TGTGCCAGCAGCTCCCGGACAGGCGGCAATCAGCCCCAGCATTTT.

The chain carries TRBV6-2 or TRBV6-3 and TRBJ1-1; 8 nucleotides match TRBD1. The trim removed 3 bases at V and 7 bases at J, leaving 7 bases unmatched. This CDR3 has 14 residues. CDR1 is MNHEY, CDR2 SVGEGT, per germline. CDR3 amino acids: CASSYLDRVNEAFF. The CDR3 nucleotides read TGTGCCAGCAGTTATCTGGACAGGGTGAATGAAGCTTTCTTT.